Listed here is a single T cell receptor beta chain. PCR was performed using 60 Vbeta and 13 Jbeta primers. The data were produced by immunoSEQ multiplex PCR, yet TCRdb's version contains in-frame clones alone and is incomplete. The profile shows approximately 170,000 clones, just over 75% of them singletons. From germline, CDR1 is SGHTA and CDR2 FQGTGA. V lost 2 bases and J 2 bases, leaving 4 bases between the germline ends. This CDR3 contains 13 residues. The data belong to a study of cytomegalovirus exposure and HLA in healthy donors. Sequenced sample: PBMCs. This chain links TRBV7-3 with TRBJ2-1; D gene unclear. This sequence originates from a man in his forties in good health and CMV-seronegative. CDR3 amino acids: CASSLSAYNEQFF. The CDR3 nucleotides are TGTGCCAGCAGCTTATCCGCCTACAATGAGCAGTTCTTC.